Below, 21 T cell receptor beta chains from the same sample are listed, as sequenced in a study of identical twins. TCRdb reprocessed the 5' RACE reads via MiXCR and lists one record per CDR3 protein. The data contain fewer than 650,000 distinct CDR3 sequences, roughly 7.2% of them singletons. These same data were also listed under a study on yellow fever vaccine responses in identical twins.

Specimen: PBMCs. Receptor source: a woman aged 18-35 years in good health.

The V gene is TRBV10-3, the J gene TRBJ2-3; 7 nucleotides align to TRBD1. The CDR3 runs 16 residues. After removal of 6 bases from V and 2 bases from J, the junction contained 11 bases not matched to a gene. Germline CDR1 ENHRY, CDR2 SYGVKD. The CDR3 nucleotides read TGTGCCATCAGGACAGGGTATGGAGTACTCACAGATACGCAGTATTTT. Translated, it gives CAIRTGYGVLTDTQYF.

The chain joins TRBV7-9 to TRBJ2-6; D remains unclear. Trimming shortened V by 4 bases and J by 0 bases, and 10 bases separated the two germline ends. This CDR3 is 16 amino acids long. The germline V gene has CDR1 SEHNR and CDR2 FQNEAQ (reference sequence). The CDR3 here is CASSSNYISGANVLTF. The CDR3 nucleotides are TGTGCCAGCAGCTCGAACTACATCTCTGGGGCCAACGTCCTGACTTTC.

This clonotype showed up many times. The V and J genes are TRBV28 and TRBJ1-4; 9 positions agree with TRBD1. CDR1 is MDHEN and CDR2 is SYDVKM in the germline V gene. This CDR3 is built from 18 residues. Germline trimming cut 3 bases from V and 8 bases from J; bases unmatched to any gene: 16. CDR3 loop: CASSFDWRTGGAGEKLFF. Here the CDR3 DNA reads TGTGCCAGCAGTTTTGACTGGCGAACAGGGGGCGCAGGGGAAAAACTGTTTTTT.

The chain links TRBV15 to TRBJ2-1; D perhaps matches TRBD1 (8 bases). This CDR3 spans 15 amino acids. Germline CDR1 is LNHNV and CDR2 is YYDKDF (reference sequence). With 1 base removed from V and 9 bases from J, the gap between germline ends came to 16 bases. The CDR3 DNA reads TGTGCCACCAGCAGAGGGACAGGGAGGGGTAGTGAGCAGTTCTTC. It translates to CATSRGTGRGSEQFF.

This clonotype was detected many times. The CDR3 region is CASSHLDRANYGYTF. DNA of the CDR3: TGTGCCAGCAGCCATCTGGACAGGGCTAACTATGGCTACACCTTC. V is TRBV3-1 and J is TRBJ1-2, with TRBD1 matching 8 bases. The V and J ends lost 3 bases and 0 bases, in that order; junction bases with no gene match: 3. Looked up from germline, CDR1 is LGHDT and CDR2 is YNNKEL (reference sequence). The CDR3 has 15 residues.

This sequence joins TRBV4-2 and TRBJ2-2; 10 nucleotides agree with TRBD2. Trimming at V came to 1 base and at J to 4 bases, leaving 3 bases not matched to a gene. The length of the CDR3 is 16 residues. CDR1 is LGHNA, CDR2 YNFKEQ, per germline. The CDR3 region is CASSQVVAGGTGELFF. CDR3 nucleotides: TGTGCCAGCAGCCAAGTGGTAGCGGGGGGCACCGGGGAGCTGTTTTTT.

V gene TRBV25-1 combines with J gene TRBJ2-1, with 8 bases matching TRBD1. V was clipped by 4 bases and J by 9 bases; unmatched bases: 11. This CDR3 has 15 residues. Germline V gene data show CDR1 as MGHDK and CDR2 as SYGVNS. As DNA, the CDR3 is TGTGCCAGCAGTGTCGGGACAGGAGGGGATGGTGAGCAGTTCTTC. This codes for CASSVGTGGDGEQFF.

This chain joins TRBV9 and TRBJ2-1; perhaps TRBD2 as D (5 bases). The V and J ends lost 0 bases and 8 bases respectively, with 9 bases between them. The CDR3 spans 13 residues. Per germline, CDR1 SGDLS and CDR2 YYNGEE. The CDR3 protein is CASSVVEGDEQFF. CDR3 in DNA: TGTGCCAGCAGCGTAGTAGAGGGCGATGAGCAGTTCTTC.

This clonotype was counted ten times or more. The chain is built from TRBV5-1 and TRBJ2-3, with D perhaps matching TRBD2 (6 bases). CDR1 and CDR2 from the germline V gene are SGHRS and YFSETQ. Deletions cut 7 bases from V and 2 bases from J, with 14 bases between. This CDR3 is 14 amino acids long. CDR3 sequence (DNA): TGCGCCAGCGCGTTCCGGGGGTACACAGATACGCAGTATTTT. It translates to CASAFRGYTDTQYF.

In its sample, this clonotype was seen a few times. The chain is built from TRBV11-2 and TRBJ2-1, with a possible D match to TRBD1 (6 bases). The CDR3 is 15 amino acids. Germline V gene lookup returns CDR1 SGHAT and CDR2 FQNNGV. The V gene lost 2 bases and the J gene lost 5 bases, with 13 bases spanning the gap. The CDR3 coding sequence is TGTGCCAGCAGCTTAAATCAGGGGATCGACAATGAGCAGTTCTTC. Translated: CASSLNQGIDNEQFF.

This clonotype was detected ten times or more. This chain uses TRBV5-1 with TRBJ2-1; D might be TRBD1 (5 bases). Germline CDR1 SGHRS, CDR2 YFSETQ. This CDR3 spans 13 amino acids. Between the trimmed V and J ends, which lost 4 bases and 5 bases, there was a span of 10 bases. In nucleotides, the CDR3 is TGCGCCAGCAGCAAACGACAGAACAATGAGCAGTTCTTC. This encodes CASSKRQNNEQFF.

The sample holds a few counts of this clonotype. The chain recombines TRBV6-5 with TRBJ2-7; D tentatively fits TRBD1 or TRBD2 (7 bases each). CDR3 size: 15 residues. V lost 4 bases, J lost 0 bases, and 13 bases lay in between. Germline V gives CDR1 MNHEY, CDR2 SVGAGI. In DNA form, the CDR3 reads TGTGCCAGCAGTTCCCAGGGGGGGGCCTCCTACGAGCAGTACGTC. Protein: CASSSQGGASYEQYV.

In its sample, this clonotype was seen many times. The chain carries TRBV20-1 and TRBJ2-1; 7 bases match TRBD1. The trim removed 5 bases at V and 4 bases at J, leaving 11 bases unmatched. This CDR3 has 15 residues. Germline V lookup: CDR1 DFQATT, CDR2 SNEGSKA (reference sequence). The CDR3 nucleotides are TGCAGTGCTCAACCGGGACAGAAGAAATACAATGAGCAGTTCTTC. This encodes CSAQPGQKKYNEQFF.

The sample holds a few counts of this clonotype. The chain is built from TRBV5-6 and TRBJ2-2; 9 bases map to TRBD2. The CDR3 length is 14 residues. Per the germline V gene, CDR1 is SGHDT and CDR2 is YYEEEE. V was pared by 5 bases and J by 7 bases, with 6 bases of the junction left unmatched. As DNA, the CDR3 is TGTGCCAGCAGAGGCGGGAGGGCCATCGGGGAGCTGTTTTTT. Its protein product is CASRGGRAIGELFF. The full variable domain, rest sourced from reference TRBV5-6 and TRBJ2-2, is DAGVTQSPTHLIKTRGQQVTLRCSPKSGHDTVSWYQQALGQGPQFIFQYYEEEERQRGNFPDRFSGHQFPNYSSELNVNALLLGDSALYLCASRGGRAIGELFFGEGSRLTVL.

The chain uses TRBV12-3 or TRBV12-4 and TRBJ2-7, with TRBD2 matching 8 bases. The CDR3 length is 24 residues. The J segment lost 0 bases and the V segment lost 0 bases, leaving 28 bases of the junction unmatched. This CDR3 reads CASSLARGARPSLAEGGSSYEQYF. Written as DNA, the CDR3 is TGTGCCAGCAGTTTAGCGCGGGGGGCCAGGCCAAGTCTAGCGGAGGGGGGTAGCTCCTACGAGCAGTACTTC.

The rearrangement links TRBV7-8 to TRBJ2-1, with TRBD2 matching 9 bases. Germline lookup yields CDR1 SGHVS and CDR2 FQNEAQ. The V gene end was trimmed by 2 bases and the J gene end by 4 bases; junction bases not matched to a gene: 15. This CDR3 has 19 residues. The CDR3, as DNA: TGTGCCAGCAGCTTACGCAACGAGGCGGGAGGGCCGTCGTACAATGAGCAGTTCTTC. It encodes CASSLRNEAGGPSYNEQFF.

This clonotype turned up a few times. In DNA, the CDR3 is TGTGCCAGCAGCGTTACCCCCGACACCGGGGAGCTGTTTTTT. Translated: CASSVTPDTGELFF. The gene calls are TRBV9 and TRBJ2-2; D ambiguous. The CDR3 has 14 amino acids. V lost 2 bases and J lost 3, with 8 bases in between. The germline V gene encodes CDR1 SGDLS and CDR2 YYNGEE.

This clonotype was observed many times. This chain links TRBV12-3 or TRBV12-4 with TRBJ2-1; TRBD2 is a possible D gene (6 bases). This CDR3 is built from 15 residues. The V and J ends lost 6 bases and 0 bases respectively, with 12 bases between them. The CDR3 here is CASSPHGSSYNEQFF. Here the CDR3 DNA reads TGTGCCAGCAGCCCACACGGGAGCTCCTACAATGAGCAGTTCTTC.

This chain links TRBV3-1 with TRBJ2-2, with D hard to call. The CDR3 has 13 residues. Germline loops: CDR1 LGHDT, CDR2 YNNKEL (reference sequence). Trimming removed 11 bases from V and 4 bases from J, with 14 bases in between. The CDR3, as DNA: TGTGCCTGCGCAGAAGTATTCACCGGGGAGCTGTTTTTT. Its translation is CACAEVFTGELFF.

The chain recombines TRBV4-2 with TRBJ2-7; D uncertain. This CDR3 has 14 residues. The V and J ends lost 4 bases and 5 bases respectively, with 15 bases between them. CDR1 is LGHNA and CDR2 is YNFKEQ in the germline V gene. For the CDR3, the DNA is TGTGCCAGCAGCCCGGCGACGGGCCTGGACGAGCAGTACTTC. It codes for CASSPATGLDEQYF.

The J gene is TRBJ2-6, the V gene TRBV15, with 9 bases matching TRBD1. The CDR3 spans 20 residues. Germline V gives CDR1 LNHNV, CDR2 YYDKDF (reference sequence). The J segment lost 0 bases and the V segment lost 4 bases, leaving 13 bases of the junction unmatched. The CDR3 loop reads CATSTSLGDRASSGANVLTF. CDR3 nucleotides: TGTGCCACCAGCACCTCCTTGGGGGACAGGGCAAGCTCTGGGGCCAACGTCCTGACTTTC.